One sample yielded the 23 T cell receptor beta chains listed below, sequenced in a study of vaccination and CD4 T cells after COVID-19. These receptors are not linked to any known antigen. With the Oncomine TCR Beta short-read assay, DNA from cultured CD4+ T cells was sequenced. TCRdb fed the PCR reads into MiXCR, producing one record per CDR3 protein. This repertoire shows some 11,000 distinct CDR3 sequences, around 30% found once; its top ten account for roughly a quarter. Treatment described: approximately nine-day PBMC culture with coronavirus spike peptide pools or control peptides (ViraFEST assay). Sequenced input: cultured CD4+ T cells from blood. Receptors were obtained from a human donor with COVID-19.

The sample holds a few counts of this clonotype. The chain uses TRBV10-3 and TRBJ2-7; D is possibly TRBD2 (6 bases). The V gene's germline CDR1 is ENHRY and CDR2 SYGVKD. The CDR3 sequence is 14 residues long. Trimming removed 6 bases from V and 2 bases from J, with 14 bases in between. The CDR3 region is CAISPRDGPYEQYF. In DNA form, the CDR3 reads TGTGCCATCAGCCCGCGGGACGGGCCCTACGAGCAGTACTTC.

This chain links TRBV20-1 with TRBJ1-4, with D tentatively TRBD1 (5 bases). V shed 1 base and J shed 2 bases, with 5 bases lying between them. In germline, CDR1 is DFQATT, CDR2 SNEGSKA (reference sequence). The CDR3 is 13 residues long. CDR3 sequence reads: CSARGGTNEKLFF. CDR3 in DNA: TGCAGTGCTAGAGGGGGGACTAATGAAAAACTGTTTTTT.

The chain joins TRBV24-1 to TRBJ2-1, with 7 bases identical to TRBD2. The CDR3 is 14 residues long. The ends lost 10 bases at V and 6 bases at J; junction bases unmatched: 11. Germline V gene data show CDR1 as KGHDR and CDR2 as SFDVKD. The CDR3 here is CATARGGGGNEQFF. DNA of the CDR3: TGTGCCACGGCCCGCGGGGGAGGTGGCAATGAGCAGTTCTTC.

J is TRBJ1-1 and V is TRBV25-1, with D tentatively TRBD1 (6 bases). Germline CDR1 MGHDK, CDR2 SYGVNS. The length of the CDR3 is 16 residues. V gave up 1 base and J gave up 1 base, with 13 bases separating them. The chain's CDR3 is CASSELGVGGNTEAFF. The DNA for the CDR3 is TGTGCCAGCAGTGAATTGGGTGTAGGGGGGAACACTGAAGCTTTCTTT. Complete variable domain (other parts from reference TRBV25-1 and TRBJ1-1): EADIYQTPRYLVIGTGKKITLECSQTMGHDKMYWYQQDPGMELHLIHYSYGVNSTEKGDLSSESTVSRIRTEHFPLTLESARPSHTSQYLCASSELGVGGNTEAFFGQGTRLTVV.

In this sample, this clonotype turned up a few times. DNA for the CDR3: TGTGCCACCAGCAGAGATAGCGGGACTAGACAGTATTTT. This encodes CATSRDSGTRQYF. The chain uses TRBV15 and TRBJ2-3; 8 positions match TRBD2. Germline V gene data show CDR1 as LNHNV and CDR2 as YYDKDF (reference sequence). V was clipped by 0 bases and J by 12 bases; unmatched bases: 5. CDR3 length equals 13 residues.

The chain carries TRBV18 and TRBJ2-3; no definite D call. The CDR3 contains 14 residues. The germline V gene encodes CDR1 KGHSH and CDR2 LQKENI. Trimming pared 2 bases from V and 2 bases from J, leaving 8 bases between. DNA for the CDR3: TGTGCCAGCTCACCAGTACTCACCACAGATACGCAGTATTTT. Its protein product is CASSPVLTTDTQYF.

V usage is TRBV4-1 and J usage is TRBJ2-5, with TRBD1 identical over 7 bases. Looked up from germline, CDR1 is MGHRA and CDR2 is YSYEKL. The CDR3 covers 13 residues. V was pared by 4 bases and J by 3 bases, with 2 bases of the junction left unmatched. CDR3 coding DNA: TGCGCCAGCAGCCCCGGACAGGAAGAGACCCAGTACTTC. It encodes CASSPGQEETQYF.

This clonotype has a handful of counts. The junction and the germline gene differ at one end; a read error may be behind it. V gene TRBV7-7 combines with J gene TRBJ2-7, with 7 bases lining up with TRBD1. The CDR3 loop spans 14 amino acids. Germline lookup yields CDR1 SSHAT and CDR2 FNYEAQ (reference sequence). CDR3 protein: CASSPDRSSYEQYF. The DNA for the CDR3 is TGTGCTAGCAGCCCGGACAGGAGCTCCTACGAGCAGTACTTC.

Only a few counts were recorded for this clonotype. This chain joins TRBV19 and TRBJ2-5; tentative D call: TRBD2 (6 bases). The CDR3 runs to 14 residues. The germline gives CDR1 LNHDA, CDR2 SQIVND (reference sequence). The V gene lost 4 bases and the J gene lost 1 base, with 10 bases spanning the gap. For the CDR3, the DNA is TGTGCCAGTAGTACTCGGGGGATCCAAGAGACCCAGTACTTC. The encoded protein is CASSTRGIQETQYF.

This clonotype turned up a few times. The J gene is TRBJ1-2, the V gene TRBV20-1, with 9 nucleotides matching TRBD1. Germline lookup yields CDR1 DFQATT and CDR2 SNEGSKA (reference sequence). Trimming removed 0 bases from V and 2 bases from J; junction bases left unmatched: 4. CDR3 length: 15 residues. The CDR3 loop reads CSARDGTGTNYGYTF. As DNA, the CDR3 is TGCAGTGCTAGAGATGGGACAGGGACGAACTATGGCTACACCTTC.

This chain connects TRBV7-9 to TRBJ2-2, with no clear D. The CDR3 runs to 13 residues. V dropped 5 bases and J dropped 3 bases, with 7 bases sitting between them. CDR1 and CDR2 (germline): SEHNR, FQNEAQ (reference sequence). The CDR3 sequence is CASSPRDTGELFF. As DNA, the CDR3 is TGTGCCAGCAGCCCCCGGGACACCGGGGAGCTGTTTTTT.

This clonotype has a handful of counts. The gene calls are TRBV12-3 or TRBV12-4 and TRBJ2-3, with 9 positions matching TRBD2. With 10 bases clipped from V and 5 bases from J, the junction kept 7 bases outside the gene matches. CDR3 size: 13 residues. The CDR3 sequence: CATYSGGRDTQYF. CDR3 DNA: TGTGCCACGTATAGCGGGGGACGAGATACGCAGTATTTT.

This sequence joins TRBV20-1 and TRBJ1-1; D not resolved. Germline assignment: CDR1 DFQATT and CDR2 SNEGSKA (reference sequence). CDR3 size: 13 residues. V was clipped by 0 bases and J by 0 bases, with 5 bases between them. This chain's CDR3 is CSAREGMNTEAFF. In nucleotides, the CDR3 is TGCAGTGCTAGAGAGGGGATGAACACTGAAGCTTTCTTT.

The chain links TRBV24-1 to TRBJ2-1, with D perhaps TRBD1 (5 bases). Germline V gene lookup returns CDR1 KGHDR and CDR2 SFDVKD. Trimming took 1 base from V and 6 from J, leaving 6 bases between them. The CDR3 contains 13 residues. In DNA form, the CDR3 reads TGTGCCACCAGTGATTTCCAGGGCAATGAGCAGTTCTTC. Its translation is CATSDFQGNEQFF.

This clonotype was observed a handful of times. V and J are TRBV28 and TRBJ2-7, with TRBD1 as a possible D gene (6 bases). V lost 2 bases to trimming and J lost 4 bases, with 9 bases between them. CDR1 and CDR2 (germline): MDHEN, SYDVKM. CDR3 length: 13 amino acids. The CDR3 spells CASSLARGYEQYF. CDR3 DNA: TGTGCCAGCAGTTTAGCTAGGGGGTACGAGCAGTACTTC. Filled out from reference TRBV28 and TRBJ2-7, the complete variable domain reads DVKVTQSSRYLVKRTGEKVFLECVQDMDHENMFWYRQDPGLGLRLIYFSYDVKMKEKGDIPEGYSVSREKKERFSLILESASTNQTSMYLCASSLARGYEQYFGPGTRLTVT.

The chain combines TRBV10-3 with TRBJ2-7; possibly TRBD1 for D (5 bases). Germline assignment: CDR1 ENHRY and CDR2 SYGVKD. V lost 10 bases and J lost 5, with 12 bases in between. The CDR3 covers 11 residues. For the CDR3, the DNA is TGTGCCACCCTTGGGGCAGACGAGCAGTACTTC. It yields the protein CATLGADEQYF.

This clonotype has only a few counts. The rearrangement joins TRBV20-1 to TRBJ1-1; D call uncertain. There are 13 residues in the CDR3. Germline V gives CDR1 DFQATT, CDR2 SNEGSKA (reference sequence). CDR3 nucleotides: TGCAGCGTTAGTCAACGTATGAACACTGAAGCTTTCTTT. The encoded protein is CSVSQRMNTEAFF.

The chain joins TRBV28 to TRBJ1-5; D might be TRBD1 (6 bases). V lost 7 bases and J lost 7, with 14 bases in between. This CDR3 has 13 residues. CDR1 is MDHEN, CDR2 SYDVKM, per germline. CDR3 amino acids: CASTTVGGQPQHF. The DNA for the CDR3 is TGTGCCAGCACGACAGTGGGGGGCCAGCCCCAGCATTTT. Together with reference TRBV28 and TRBJ1-5, the CDR3 gives the full variable domain: DVKVTQSSRYLVKRTGEKVFLECVQDMDHENMFWYRQDPGLGLRLIYFSYDVKMKEKGDIPEGYSVSREKKERFSLILESASTNQTSMYLCASTTVGGQPQHFGDGTRLSIL.

The CDR3 DNA is TGTGCCAGTAGGACTCCCGGGACAGGGGGCCACAATGAGCAGTTCTTC. Residues: CASRTPGTGGHNEQFF. The gene calls are TRBV19 and TRBJ2-1, with 12 bases lining up with TRBD1. Germline loops: CDR1 LNHDA, CDR2 SQIVND (reference sequence). This CDR3 is 16 amino acids long. The junction had 8 bases not matched to a gene; V was cut back by 6 bases and J by 5 bases.

The sample holds a few counts of this clonotype. The V call is TRBV15, the J call TRBJ1-3; perhaps TRBD1 as D (5 bases). Between the trimmed V and J ends, which lost 0 bases and 7 bases, there was a span of 10 bases. The germline V gene encodes CDR1 LNHNV and CDR2 YYDKDF (reference sequence). CDR3 size: 14 residues. The CDR3 sequence: CATSREKGTNTIYF. In DNA form, the CDR3 reads TGTGCCACCAGCAGAGAGAAAGGGACGAACACCATATATTTT.

The DNA for the CDR3 is TGCAGCGTGGGTGGTGGTAATGAAAAACTGTTTTTT. The encoded protein is CSVGGGNEKLFF. The chain couples TRBV29-1 to TRBJ1-4; D gene ambiguous. This CDR3 has 12 amino acids. Germline assignment: CDR1 SQVTM and CDR2 ANQGSEA. V was pared by 6 bases and J by 4 bases, with 9 bases between.

V usage is TRBV11-1 and J usage is TRBJ1-1; D possibly corresponds to TRBD1 (5 bases). Looked up from germline, CDR1 is SGHAT and CDR2 is FQDESV (reference sequence). V was clipped by 1 base and J by 3 bases, with 18 bases between them. The CDR3 has 17 residues. CDR3 nucleotides: TGTGCCAGCAGCTTAGATCAGATTCCCCGGGGGGACACTGAAGCTTTCTTT. As protein: CASSLDQIPRGDTEAFF.

The rearrangement joins TRBV9 to TRBJ2-7, with 8 bases matching TRBD2. The CDR3 is 15 amino acids. Germline-derived CDR1 and CDR2 are SGDLS and YYNGEE. J gave up 2 bases and V 1 base, and 5 bases lay outside the gene matches. CDR3 in DNA: TGTGCCAGCAGCGTATCTGCGGGGGGAACCTACGAGCAGTACTTC. Its translation: CASSVSAGGTYEQYF.